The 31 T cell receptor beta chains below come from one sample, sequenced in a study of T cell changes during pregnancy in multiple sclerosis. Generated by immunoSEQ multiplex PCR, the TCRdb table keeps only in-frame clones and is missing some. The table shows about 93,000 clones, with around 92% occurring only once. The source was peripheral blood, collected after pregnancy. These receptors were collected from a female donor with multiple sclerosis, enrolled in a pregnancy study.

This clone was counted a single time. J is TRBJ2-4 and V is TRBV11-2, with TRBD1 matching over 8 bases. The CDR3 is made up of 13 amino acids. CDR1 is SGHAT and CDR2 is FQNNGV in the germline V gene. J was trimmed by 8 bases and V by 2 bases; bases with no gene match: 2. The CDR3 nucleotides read TGTGCCAGCAGCTTACAGGGGGCGGACATTCAGTACTTC. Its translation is CASSLQGADIQYF.

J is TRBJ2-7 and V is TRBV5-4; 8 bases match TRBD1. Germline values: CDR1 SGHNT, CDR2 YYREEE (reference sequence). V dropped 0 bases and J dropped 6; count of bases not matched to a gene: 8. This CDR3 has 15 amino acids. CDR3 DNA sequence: TGTGCCAGCAGCTTGGGGACAGGGCATTCGTCCGAGCAGTACTTC. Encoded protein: CASSLGTGHSSEQYF.

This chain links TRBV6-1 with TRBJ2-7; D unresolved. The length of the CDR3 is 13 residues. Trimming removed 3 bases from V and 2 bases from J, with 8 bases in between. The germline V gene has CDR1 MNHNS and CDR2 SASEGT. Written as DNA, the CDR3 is TGTGCCAGCAGTGAGCACAGTACCTACGAGCAGTACTTC. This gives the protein CASSEHSTYEQYF.

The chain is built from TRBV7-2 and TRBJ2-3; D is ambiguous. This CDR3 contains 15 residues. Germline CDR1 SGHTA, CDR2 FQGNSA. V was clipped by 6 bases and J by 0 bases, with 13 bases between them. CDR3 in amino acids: CASRLPPGSTDTQYF. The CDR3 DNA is TGTGCCAGCAGACTCCCCCCTGGTAGCACAGATACGCAGTATTTT.

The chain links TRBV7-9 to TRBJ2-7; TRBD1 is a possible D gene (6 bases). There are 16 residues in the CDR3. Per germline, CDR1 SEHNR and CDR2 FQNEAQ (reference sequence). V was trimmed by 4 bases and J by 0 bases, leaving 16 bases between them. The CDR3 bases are TGTGCCAGCAGCTCAAGCGGACAGAAGCCCTCCTACGAGCAGTACTTC. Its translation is CASSSSGQKPSYEQYF.

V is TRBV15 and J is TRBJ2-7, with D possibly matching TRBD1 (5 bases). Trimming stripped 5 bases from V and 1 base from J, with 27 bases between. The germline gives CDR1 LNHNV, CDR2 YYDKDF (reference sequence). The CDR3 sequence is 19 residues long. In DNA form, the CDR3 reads TGTGCCACCAGCGCGCGGCCAGGGATTCGCGACTCTTCGTCCTACGAGCAGTACTTC. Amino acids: CATSARPGIRDSSSYEQYF.

CDR3 loop: CASRGQAGFFGANTGELFF. CDR3 sequence (DNA): TGCGCCAGCAGAGGCCAGGCAGGGTTTTTTGGTGCGAACACCGGGGAGCTGTTTTTT. V gene TRBV5-1 combines with J gene TRBJ2-2, with TRBD1 as a possible D gene (5 bases). Germline V lookup: CDR1 SGHRS, CDR2 YFSETQ. The CDR3 contains 19 residues. V was pared by 5 bases and J by 0 bases, with 23 bases between.

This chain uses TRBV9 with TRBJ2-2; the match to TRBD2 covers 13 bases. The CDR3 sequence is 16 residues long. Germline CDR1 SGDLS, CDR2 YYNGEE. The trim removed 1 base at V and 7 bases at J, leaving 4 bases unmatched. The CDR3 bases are TGTGCCAGCAGCGTAATCGGGACTAGCGGGGTCGGGGAGCTGTTTTTT. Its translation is CASSVIGTSGVGELFF.

The CDR3 DNA follows: TGTGCCAGCAGCCTGACAGGGAGTAGTGAGCAGTTCTTC. This encodes CASSLTGSSEQFF. The V gene is TRBV7-3, the J gene TRBJ2-1; TRBD1 aligns across 7 bases. V shed 5 bases, J shed 9 bases, and the junction held 7 bases outside the gene matches. This CDR3 comprises 13 residues. The germline V gene has CDR1 SGHTA and CDR2 FQGTGA.

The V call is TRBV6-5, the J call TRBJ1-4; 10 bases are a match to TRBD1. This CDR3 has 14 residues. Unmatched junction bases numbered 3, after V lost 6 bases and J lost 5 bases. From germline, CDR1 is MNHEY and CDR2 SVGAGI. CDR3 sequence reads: CASSRGQGNEKLFF. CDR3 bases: TGTGCCAGCAGCCGGGGACAGGGGAATGAAAAACTGTTTTTT.

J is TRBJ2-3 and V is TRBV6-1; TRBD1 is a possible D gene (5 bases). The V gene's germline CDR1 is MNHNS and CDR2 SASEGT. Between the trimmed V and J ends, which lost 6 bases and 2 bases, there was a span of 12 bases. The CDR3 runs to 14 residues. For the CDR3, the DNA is TGTGCCAGCAGGGTGGACATCTACACAGATACGCAGTATTTT. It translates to CASRVDIYTDTQYF.

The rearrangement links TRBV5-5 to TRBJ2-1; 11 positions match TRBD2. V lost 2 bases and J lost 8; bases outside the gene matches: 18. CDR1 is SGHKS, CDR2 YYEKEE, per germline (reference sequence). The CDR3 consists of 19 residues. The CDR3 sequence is CASSFKVLSGRAAADEQFF. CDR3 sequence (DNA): TGTGCCAGCAGCTTTAAGGTGCTTAGCGGGAGGGCCGCAGCAGATGAGCAGTTCTTC.

CDR3 DNA: TGTGCCAGCACCTCGTCGGCGGGGCCAACCTATGGCTACACCTTC. This sequence encodes CASTSSAGPTYGYTF. This chain connects TRBV6-5 to TRBJ1-2, with D possibly TRBD1 on 5 matching bases. V was trimmed by 7 bases and J by 4 bases, leaving 19 bases between them. The germline gives CDR1 MNHEY, CDR2 SVGAGI. The CDR3 covers 15 residues.

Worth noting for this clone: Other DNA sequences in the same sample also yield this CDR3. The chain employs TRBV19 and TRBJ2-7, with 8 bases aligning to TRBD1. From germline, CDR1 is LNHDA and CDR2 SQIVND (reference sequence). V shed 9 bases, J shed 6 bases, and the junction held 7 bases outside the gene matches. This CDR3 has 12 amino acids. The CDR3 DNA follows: TGTGCCAGCAGACAGGGGACTGGCGAGCAGTACTTC. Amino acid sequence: CASRQGTGEQYF.

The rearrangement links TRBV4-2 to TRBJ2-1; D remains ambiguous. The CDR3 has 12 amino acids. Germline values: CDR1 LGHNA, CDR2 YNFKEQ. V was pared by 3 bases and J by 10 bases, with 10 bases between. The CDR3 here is CASSHSEREQFF. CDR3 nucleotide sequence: TGTGCCAGCAGCCACAGTGAACGCGAGCAGTTCTTC.

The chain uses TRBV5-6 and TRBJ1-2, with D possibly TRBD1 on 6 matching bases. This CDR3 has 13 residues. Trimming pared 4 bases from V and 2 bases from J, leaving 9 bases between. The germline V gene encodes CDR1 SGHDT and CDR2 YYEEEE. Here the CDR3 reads CASSPQGNYGYTF. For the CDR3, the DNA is TGTGCCAGCAGCCCCCAGGGGAACTATGGCTACACCTTC. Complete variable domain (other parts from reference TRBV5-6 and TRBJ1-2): DAGVTQSPTHLIKTRGQQVTLRCSPKSGHDTVSWYQQALGQGPQFIFQYYEEEERQRGNFPDRFSGHQFPNYSSELNVNALLLGDSALYLCASSPQGNYGYTFGSGTRLTVV.

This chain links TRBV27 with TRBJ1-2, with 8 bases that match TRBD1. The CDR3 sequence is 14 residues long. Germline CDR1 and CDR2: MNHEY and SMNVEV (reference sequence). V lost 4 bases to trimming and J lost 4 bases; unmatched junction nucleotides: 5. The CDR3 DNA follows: TGTGCCAGCAGTTCAGGGACAGGCGGCTATGGCTACACCTTC. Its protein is CASSSGTGGYGYTF.

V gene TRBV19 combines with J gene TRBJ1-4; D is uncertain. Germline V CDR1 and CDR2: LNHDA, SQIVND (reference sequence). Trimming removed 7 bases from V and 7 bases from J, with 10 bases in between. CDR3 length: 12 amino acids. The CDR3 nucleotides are TGTGCCAGTACTAACGAGGGTGAAAAACTGTTTTTT. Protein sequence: CASTNEGEKLFF.

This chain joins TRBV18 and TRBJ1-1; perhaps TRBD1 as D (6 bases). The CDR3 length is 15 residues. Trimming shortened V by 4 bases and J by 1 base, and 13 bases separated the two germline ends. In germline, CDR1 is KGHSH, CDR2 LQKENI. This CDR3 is CASSQGEGRNTEAFF. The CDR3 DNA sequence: TGTGCCAGCTCACAGGGGGAGGGGCGGAACACTGAAGCTTTCTTT.

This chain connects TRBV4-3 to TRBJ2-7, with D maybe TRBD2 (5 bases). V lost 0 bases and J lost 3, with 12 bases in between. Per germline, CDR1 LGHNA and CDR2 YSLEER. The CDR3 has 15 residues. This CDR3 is CASSQEEGLLYEQYF. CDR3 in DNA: TGCGCCAGCAGCCAAGAAGAAGGACTCCTCTACGAGCAGTACTTC.

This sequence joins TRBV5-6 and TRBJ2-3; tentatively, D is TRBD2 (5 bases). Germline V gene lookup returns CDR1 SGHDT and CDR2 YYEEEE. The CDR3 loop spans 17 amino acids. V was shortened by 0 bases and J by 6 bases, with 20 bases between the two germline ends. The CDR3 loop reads CASSLGLTGSIGDTQYF. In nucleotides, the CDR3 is TGTGCCAGCAGCTTGGGTTTAACGGGGTCGATCGGGGATACGCAGTATTTT. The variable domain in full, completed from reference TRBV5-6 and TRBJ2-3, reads DAGVTQSPTHLIKTRGQQVTLRCSPKSGHDTVSWYQQALGQGPQFIFQYYEEEERQRGNFPDRFSGHQFPNYSSELNVNALLLGDSALYLCASSLGLTGSIGDTQYFGPGTRLTVL.

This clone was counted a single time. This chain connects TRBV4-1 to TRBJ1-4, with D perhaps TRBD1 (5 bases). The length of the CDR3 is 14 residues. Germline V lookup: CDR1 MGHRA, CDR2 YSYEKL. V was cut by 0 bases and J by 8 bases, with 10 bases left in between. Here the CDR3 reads CASSQDLRGEKLFF. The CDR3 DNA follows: TGCGCCAGCAGCCAAGATTTAAGGGGAGAAAAACTGTTTTTT.

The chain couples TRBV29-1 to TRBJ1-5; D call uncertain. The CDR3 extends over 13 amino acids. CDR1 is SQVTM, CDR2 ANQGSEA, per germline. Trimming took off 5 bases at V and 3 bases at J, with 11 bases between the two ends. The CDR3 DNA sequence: TGCAGCGTTATGCAGGAATACAATCAGCCCCAGCATTTT. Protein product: CSVMQEYNQPQHF.

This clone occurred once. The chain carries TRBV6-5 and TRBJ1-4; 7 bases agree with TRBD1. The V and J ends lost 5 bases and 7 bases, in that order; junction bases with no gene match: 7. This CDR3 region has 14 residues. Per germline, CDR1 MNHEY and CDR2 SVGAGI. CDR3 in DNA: TGTGCCAGCAGTATGACAGGGTCTACTGAAAAACTGTTTTTT. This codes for CASSMTGSTEKLFF.

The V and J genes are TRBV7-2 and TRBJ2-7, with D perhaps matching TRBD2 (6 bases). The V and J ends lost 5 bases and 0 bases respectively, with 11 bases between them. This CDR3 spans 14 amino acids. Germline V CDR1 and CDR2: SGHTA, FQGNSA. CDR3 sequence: CASSPSGDSYEQYF. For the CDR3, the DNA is TGTGCCAGCAGCCCTTCGGGGGACTCCTACGAGCAGTACTTC.

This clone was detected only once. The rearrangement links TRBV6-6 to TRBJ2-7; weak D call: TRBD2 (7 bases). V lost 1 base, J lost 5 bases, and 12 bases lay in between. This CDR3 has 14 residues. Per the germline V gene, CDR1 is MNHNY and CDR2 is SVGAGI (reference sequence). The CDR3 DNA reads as TGTGCCAGCAGTTACTTGGGGGGGCAAAACGAGCAGTACTTC. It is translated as CASSYLGGQNEQYF.

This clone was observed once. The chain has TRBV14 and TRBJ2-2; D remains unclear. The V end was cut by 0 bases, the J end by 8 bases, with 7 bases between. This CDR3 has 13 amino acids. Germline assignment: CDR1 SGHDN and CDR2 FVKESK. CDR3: CASSQDSRGELFF. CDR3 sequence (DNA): TGTGCCAGCAGCCAAGATTCGCGTGGGGAGCTGTTTTTT.

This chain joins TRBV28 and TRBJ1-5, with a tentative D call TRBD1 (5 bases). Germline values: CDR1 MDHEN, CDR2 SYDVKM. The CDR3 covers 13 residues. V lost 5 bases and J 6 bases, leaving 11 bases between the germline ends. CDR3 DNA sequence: TGTGCCAGCAGTCCCGGGGGTAGTCAGCCCCAGCATTTT. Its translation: CASSPGGSQPQHF.

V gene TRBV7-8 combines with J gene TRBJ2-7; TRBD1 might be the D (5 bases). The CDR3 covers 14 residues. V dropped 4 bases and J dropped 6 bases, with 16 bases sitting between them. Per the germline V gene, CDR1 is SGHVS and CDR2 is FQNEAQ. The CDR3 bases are TGTGCCAGCAGCTCTGGATCCAGGGCATCCGAGCAGTACTTC. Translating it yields CASSSGSRASEQYF. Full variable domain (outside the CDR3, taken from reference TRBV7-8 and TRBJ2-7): GAGVSQSPRYKVAKRGQDVALRCDPISGHVSLFWYQQALGQGPEFLTYFQNEAQLDKSGLPSDRFFAERPEGSVSTLKIQRTQQEDSAVYLCASSSGSRASEQYFGPGTRLTVT.

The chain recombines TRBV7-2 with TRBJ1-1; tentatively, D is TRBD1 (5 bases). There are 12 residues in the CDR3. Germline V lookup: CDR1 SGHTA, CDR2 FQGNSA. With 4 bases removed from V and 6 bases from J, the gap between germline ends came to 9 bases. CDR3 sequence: CASSSRDSEAFF. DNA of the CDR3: TGTGCCAGCAGCTCGAGGGACTCTGAAGCTTTCTTT.

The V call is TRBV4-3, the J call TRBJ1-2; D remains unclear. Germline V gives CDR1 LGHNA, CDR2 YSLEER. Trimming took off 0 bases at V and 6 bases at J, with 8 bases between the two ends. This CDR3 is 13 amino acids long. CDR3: CASSQDRIDGYTF. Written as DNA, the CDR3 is TGCGCCAGCAGCCAAGACAGGATCGATGGCTACACCTTC.